The 5 T cell receptor beta chains reported below all come from one sample, sequenced in a study of PD-1 blockade in classical Hodgkin lymphoma (dated by TCRdb to between 2020 and 2021). The library was prepared using the immunoSEQ multiplex PCR assay. Sourced from immuneACCESS, this table was stored by TCRdb with only in-frame sequences that have V and J called. A share of the clones is absent; for the studies checked, an unresolved V gene accounts for under half, and the remainder has no known explanation. The sample table holds tens of thousands of clones, of which roughly 78% were seen once. The ten top clones hold roughly 10% of the sample. The time point label of this sample denotes: cycle 4 day 1 (C4D1), after 6 weeks of nivolumab. Every trial patient had relapsed following autologous stem cell transplantation, and prior brentuximab vedotin exposure was what differed among cohorts A, B and C.

The input for sequencing was peripheral blood mononuclear cells (PBMCs), taken before the fourth cycle of nivolumab. These receptors were collected from a human donor with classical Hodgkin lymphoma.

The chain carries TRBV6-6 and TRBJ2-3, with D possibly TRBD2 on 5 matching bases. This CDR3 has 13 amino acids. The ends were cut back, 5 bases at V and 10 bases at J, with 16 bases in the middle. Looked up from germline, CDR1 is MNHNY and CDR2 is SVGAGI (reference sequence). DNA for the CDR3: TGTGCCAGCAGTCCCGGGATAATCGAGGCGCAGTATTTT. It is translated as CASSPGIIEAQYF.

The J gene is TRBJ2-1, the V gene TRBV15, with a possible D match to TRBD2 (6 bases). The CDR3 consists of 18 residues. CDR1 is LNHNV and CDR2 is YYDKDF in the germline V gene (reference sequence). V lost 0 bases and J lost 3, with 18 bases in between. CDR3 sequence (DNA): TGTGCCACCAGCAGAGATAAGAGGCGGGACGGCCTCTACAATGAGCAGTTCTTC. Amino acid sequence: CATSRDKRRDGLYNEQFF.

The chain links TRBV4-2 to TRBJ2-3; no clear D. With 4 bases removed from V and 3 bases from J, the gap between germline ends came to 5 bases. This CDR3 has 12 residues. CDR1 LGHNA and CDR2 YNFKEQ come from the germline V gene. The CDR3 loop reads CASSPTTDTQYF. For the CDR3, the DNA is TGTGCCAGCAGCCCTACGACAGATACGCAGTATTTT.

This clone has a single count. The chain links TRBV11-3 to TRBJ2-1; TRBD2 is a possible D gene (5 bases). The CDR3 is 15 amino acids. CDR1 is SGHNT and CDR2 is YENEEA in the germline V gene. V was cut by 1 base and J by 2 bases, with 9 bases left in between. CDR3 protein: CASSLVASPYNEQFF. The CDR3 DNA sequence: TGTGCCAGCAGCTTAGTGGCTAGCCCCTACAATGAGCAGTTCTTC.

This clone occurred a few times. This chain connects TRBV6-1 to TRBJ2-7; TRBD1 aligns across 9 bases. The germline V gene encodes CDR1 MNHNS and CDR2 SASEGT. Unmatched junction bases numbered 6, after V lost 6 bases and J lost 0 bases. The CDR3 runs 15 residues. CDR3 region: CASRVTGGSSYEQYF. The CDR3, as DNA: TGTGCCAGCAGGGTCACAGGGGGCAGCTCCTACGAGCAGTACTTC.